A selection of T cell receptor beta chains follows, all from one sample in a study of cytotoxic CD8 clonotypes in ibrutinib-treated CLL. The assay was immunoSEQ multiplex PCR, and TCRdb's table has in-frame clones only and misses some. The sample consists of 110,000 to 150,000 clones, around three quarters of them appearing once. The source material was PBMCs, sampled after 12 months of ibrutinib treatment. The receptors were gathered from a human donor with chronic lymphocytic leukemia. Both conserved end residues are part of each CDR3. The order of the fields is D gene, V gene, J gene, clone size, CDR3 length, CDR3 DNA, CDR3 protein. The D gene is left open where the match is weak. Clone size is shown for a subset of rows, as once, few, many or a class of expanded clone.

TRBD1	TRBV19	TRBJ1-2	.	14	TGTGCCAGTAATATACGGACAGGGACTTCCGGCTACACCTTC	CASNIRTGTSGYTF
TRBD2	TRBV5-1	TRBJ2-1	.	18	TGCGCCAGCAGCGTAGGGACTAGCGGGAGAGGTTCCTACAATGAGCAGTTCTTC	CASSVGTSGRGSYNEQFF
TRBD1	TRBV7-2	TRBJ1-1	.	16	TGTGCCAGCCTAACCGGGACAGGATCGCCCGTTACTGAAGCTTTCTTT	CASLTGTGSPVTEAFF
.	TRBV27	TRBJ1-5	.	14	TGTGCCAGCAGTCGGATAGGACCAAATCAGCCCCAGCATTTT	CASSRIGPNQPQHF
.	TRBV27	TRBJ1-2	.	13	TGTGCCAGCAGTCCTGGGAGATTTACTGGCTACACCTTC	CASSPGRFTGYTF
TRBD2	TRBV10-3	TRBJ2-1	.	15	TGTGCCATCAGTGAGTCTACGGGGGAGGGCAGGGAGCAGTTCTTC	CAISESTGEGREQFF
.	TRBV6-1	TRBJ1-3	.	15	TGTGCCAGCAGTCAAAGATCCGTTTCTGGAAACACCATATATTTT	CASSQRSVSGNTIYF
.	TRBV30	TRBJ2-7	once	12	TGTGCCTGGAGTGTAGGATCCTACGAGCAGTACTTC	CAWSVGSYEQYF
.	TRBV2	TRBJ1-5	few	14	TGTGCCGGCAGCAGTATCCAGGGCGGTCAGCCCCAGCATTTT	CAGSSIQGGQPQHF
.	TRBV6-6	TRBJ1-2	.	14	TGTGCCAGCAGTTACTCGGAACGGGGCTATGGCTACACCTTC	CASSYSERGYGYTF
TRBD1	TRBV11-2	TRBJ2-1	.	13	TGTGCCAGCAGCTCGGGACAGGTCAATGAGCAGTTCTTC	CASSSGQVNEQFF
.	TRBV19	TRBJ2-2	.	13	TGTGCCAGTAGTAGAAACAGAGCCGGGGAGCTGTTTTTT	CASSRNRAGELFF
TRBD1	TRBV18	TRBJ2-3	once	15	TGTGCCAGCTCACCCGGGACAGGGTGGACAGATACGCAGTATTTT	CASSPGTGWTDTQYF
.	TRBV21-1	TRBJ2-7	.	15	TGTGCCAGCAGGGGGACTAGCGGGAGGGTATACGAGCAGTACTTC	CASRGTSGRVYEQYF
TRBD1	TRBV4-3	TRBJ1-2	few	15	TGCGCCAGCAGCCCCCAGGACAGGGGATTCGATGGCTACACCTTC	CASSPQDRGFDGYTF
.	TRBV11-2	TRBJ2-7	.	12	TGTGCCAGCAGCTTCTACGAGGTCGAGCAGTACTTC	CASSFYEVEQYF
.	TRBV6-6	TRBJ1-1	.	15	TGTGCCAGCAGTGGCAGGACAGCCATGAACACTGAAGCTTTCTTT	CASSGRTAMNTEAFF
.	TRBV2	TRBJ2-2	once	11	TGTGCCATCGCTGAGGTCGGGGAGCTGTTTTTT	CAIAEVGELFF
.	TRBV30	TRBJ2-7	.	11	TGTGCCTGGAGTTCTAGTCCCGAGCAGTACTTC	CAWSSSPEQYF
.	TRBV9	TRBJ2-5	.	15	TGTGCCAGCAGCGTACAAACAAAGTGGGGGGAGACCCAGTACTTC	CASSVQTKWGETQYF
TRBD2	TRBV4-3	TRBJ2-7	.	16	TGCGCCAGCAGCCAAGGGACTAGCGGGAGCTCCTACGAGCAGTACTTC	CASSQGTSGSSYEQYF
.	TRBV9	TRBJ2-2	.	15	TGTGCCAGCAGCGTCGACCCACAGGGCGGCGGGGAGCTGTTTTTT	CASSVDPQGGGELFF
.	TRBV4-3	TRBJ2-3	.	16	TGCGCCAGCAGCCTAATCGGGGAACTATCCACAGATACGCAGTATTTT	CASSLIGELSTDTQYF
.	TRBV28	TRBJ1-1	.	16	TGTGCCAGCAGTTTGTCGGGAGGGGGGTCGGACACTGAAGCTTTCTTT	CASSLSGGGSDTEAFF
.	TRBV7-2	TRBJ2-3	.	14	TGTGCCAGCAGCCCCACGCGGTTTGCAGATACGCAGTATTTT	CASSPTRFADTQYF
TRBD2	TRBV15	TRBJ2-3	.	18	TGTGCCACCAGCACACCTTTTATGTGGGCGGGAGGACCAGATACGCAGTATTTT	CATSTPFMWAGGPDTQYF